A single sample gave rise to the 30 T cell receptor beta chains below, sequenced in a study of cytomegalovirus exposure and HLA in healthy donors. The PCR employed 60 Vbeta primers together with 13 Jbeta primers. Clones were read by immunoSEQ multiplex PCR, and TCRdb kept only the in-frame ones, dropping some. The sample contains about 88,000 clones, 85% to 90% of which appear only once. Source material: PBMCs. The source of these receptors is a young man in good health and CMV-seronegative.

The genes are TRBV30 and TRBJ1-1; tentative D call: TRBD1 (5 bases). There are 13 residues in the CDR3. V lost 1 base, J lost 3 bases, and 9 bases lay in between. From germline, CDR1 is GTSNPN and CDR2 SVGIG (reference sequence). CDR3 nucleotide sequence: TGTGCCTGGAGTGAGGCGGGGCACACTGAAGCTTTCTTT. Residues: CAWSEAGHTEAFF.

The chain recombines TRBV5-6 with TRBJ1-6, with D perhaps TRBD1 (6 bases). This CDR3 has 16 residues. Trimming left V 1 base short and J 6 bases short, with 14 bases between. Germline CDR1 reads SGHDT; CDR2 reads YYEEEE. CDR3 bases: TGTGCCAGCAGCTTGAGCAGGGGTTTCGGTAATTCACCCCTCCACTTT. As protein: CASSLSRGFGNSPLHF. Using reference TRBV5-6 and TRBJ1-6 for the parts outside the CDR3, the full variable domain is DAGVTQSPTHLIKTRGQQVTLRCSPKSGHDTVSWYQQALGQGPQFIFQYYEEEERQRGNFPDRFSGHQFPNYSSELNVNALLLGDSALYLCASSLSRGFGNSPLHFGNGTRLTVT.

The chain uses TRBV6-5 and TRBJ2-7; 7 bases are shared with TRBD2. J was trimmed by 2 bases and V by 4 bases; bases with no gene match: 5. Germline values: CDR1 MNHEY, CDR2 SVGAGI. CDR3 size: 14 residues. CDR3 sequence reads: CASSSGGTAYEQYF. The CDR3 region has the DNA TGTGCCAGCAGTTCGGGGGGTACCGCCTACGAGCAGTACTTC.

The V and J genes are TRBV28 and TRBJ2-7; tentative D call: TRBD2 (5 bases). There are 17 residues in the CDR3. The V gene's germline CDR1 is MDHEN and CDR2 SYDVKM. With 3 bases removed from V and 3 bases from J, the gap between germline ends came to 21 bases. The chain's CDR3 is CASSFPRTGVPRYEQYF. CDR3 DNA sequence: TGTGCCAGCAGTTTTCCTCGCACCGGGGTACCACGCTACGAGCAGTACTTC.

This sequence joins TRBV11-3 and TRBJ2-4, with 8 bases matching TRBD1. The CDR3 length is 13 residues. Germline CDR1 is SGHNT and CDR2 is YENEEA. The V and J ends lost 5 bases and 9 bases, in that order; junction bases with no gene match: 6. The CDR3 DNA reads as TGTGCCAGCAGCGTCGACAGGGGTGGCATTCAGTACTTC. It translates to CASSVDRGGIQYF. Full variable domain (missing parts from reference TRBV11-3 and TRBJ2-4): EAGVVQSPRYKIIEKKQPVAFWCNPISGHNTLYWYLQNLGQGPELLIRYENEEAVDDSQLPKDRFSAERLKGVDSTLKIQPAELGDSAVYLCASSVDRGGIQYFGAGTRLSVL.

The chain uses TRBV5-4 and TRBJ2-7; 14 bases align to TRBD2. The CDR3 consists of 15 residues. Per germline, CDR1 SGHNT and CDR2 YYREEE (reference sequence). V lost 4 bases, J lost 9 bases, and 9 bases stayed unmatched. The CDR3 spells CASSSTGTSGSTQYF. CDR3 coding DNA: TGTGCCAGCAGCAGCACCGGGACTAGCGGGAGCACGCAGTACTTC.

This chain uses TRBV27 with TRBJ1-5; D perhaps matches TRBD1 (6 bases). The germline V and J ends were trimmed by 5 bases and 0 bases, with 17 bases remaining between them. Germline CDR1 reads MNHEY; CDR2 reads SMNVEV (reference sequence). The CDR3 sequence is 17 residues long. CDR3 sequence: CASSLRQESYSNQPQHF. DNA for the CDR3: TGTGCCAGCAGTCTCCGACAGGAAAGCTATAGCAATCAGCCCCAGCATTTT.

The chain uses TRBV6-5 and TRBJ2-7, with a weak D call TRBD2 (6 bases). Germline loops: CDR1 MNHEY, CDR2 SVGAGI. This CDR3 has 13 amino acids. The germline V and J ends were trimmed by 8 bases and 2 bases, with 13 bases remaining between them. CDR3 nucleotide sequence: TGTGCCAGCGGGTGGGGGGAAACCTACGAGCAGTACTTC. Translation gives CASGWGETYEQYF.

This clone was recorded only once. The chain has TRBV21-1 and TRBJ1-2; the table's D gene call, TRBD1, was not cross checked with the DNA. TRBV21-1 is reported as a pseudogene. The CDR3 loop spans 15 amino acids. The CDR3 loop is CANPRDRVGNYGYTF. CDR3 DNA: TGTGCCAATCCCCGGGACAGGGTTGGCAACTATGGCTACACCTTC.

The gene calls are TRBV21-1 and TRBJ2-5; the table assigns TRBD1, which was not confirmed against the DNA. The DNA end favors TRBJ2-7, so the J call may be wrong. TRBV21-1 is a pseudogene. CDR3 size: 18 residues. CDR3 residues: CASSKCHPPGQARYEQYF. The CDR3 DNA is TGTGCCAGCAGCAAATGCCACCCTCCGGGACAGGCCAGATACGAGCAGTACTTC.

In the case of this clone: The sample carries other DNA sequences with the same CDR3. The chain employs TRBV7-6 and TRBJ1-1; 7 positions agree with TRBD1. Per germline, CDR1 SGHVS and CDR2 FNYEAQ. Trimming removed 1 base from V and 5 bases from J; junction bases left unmatched: 4. The CDR3 loop spans 14 amino acids. CDR3 nucleotide sequence: TGTGCCAGCAGCTTAGGACAGGGAAATACTGAAGCTTTCTTT. Amino acid sequence: CASSLGQGNTEAFF. The full variable domain, its missing parts supplied by reference TRBV7-6 and TRBJ1-1, is GAGVSQSPRYKVTKRGQDVALRCDPISGHVSLYWYRQALGQGPEFLTYFNYEAQQDKSGLPNDRFSAERPEGSISTLTIQRTEQRDSAMYRCASSLGQGNTEAFFGQGTRLTVV.

V is TRBV4-1 and J is TRBJ2-1; D is perhaps TRBD2 (5 bases). This CDR3 has 16 residues. With 5 bases removed from V and 0 bases from J, the gap between germline ends came to 14 bases. The germline V gene encodes CDR1 MGHRA and CDR2 YSYEKL. CDR3 bases: TGCGCCAGCAGCAAAAACAGCGGAAACTCCTACAATGAGCAGTTCTTC. Protein: CASSKNSGNSYNEQFF.

There are a few counts of this clone. J is TRBJ2-1 and V is TRBV9; D possibly corresponds to TRBD2 (6 bases). Germline CDR1 is SGDLS and CDR2 is YYNGEE. This CDR3 contains 16 residues. Trimming pared 3 bases from V and 7 bases from J, leaving 20 bases between. In nucleotides, the CDR3 is TGTGCCAGCAGCGCCGGAGAAGGACTGGGGGGAAATGAGCAGTTCTTC. Translation gives CASSAGEGLGGNEQFF.

V is TRBV7-9 and J is TRBJ2-3, with 9 bases matching TRBD1. The CDR3 is 16 amino acids. The J segment lost 0 bases and the V segment lost 2 bases, leaving 3 bases of the junction unmatched. Germline V gene lookup returns CDR1 SEHNR and CDR2 FQNEAQ (reference sequence). The DNA for the CDR3 is TGTGCCAGCAGCTTATTGGGACAGGGAAGCACAGATACGCAGTATTTT. Its translation is CASSLLGQGSTDTQYF. Full variable domain (missing parts from reference TRBV7-9 and TRBJ2-3): DTGVSQNPRHKITKRGQNVTFRCDPISEHNRLYWYRQTLGQGPEFLTYFQNEAQLEKSRLLSDRFSAERPKGSFSTLEIQRTEQGDSAMYLCASSLLGQGSTDTQYFGPGTRLTVL.

The sample holds one count of this clone. The chain uses TRBV18 and TRBJ2-1, with 10 bases aligning to TRBD2. J was trimmed by 4 bases and V by 8 bases; bases with no gene match: 5. The CDR3 length is 14 residues. Per germline, CDR1 KGHSH and CDR2 LQKENI. This CDR3 reads CASTSSGSYNEQFF. CDR3 coding DNA: TGTGCCAGCACTTCTAGCGGGAGTTACAATGAGCAGTTCTTC.

The gene calls are TRBV2 and TRBJ1-4, with 9 bases fitting TRBD1. This CDR3 is built from 16 residues. Germline CDR1 reads SNHLY; CDR2 reads FYNNEI. Trimming removed 5 bases from V and 0 bases from J; junction bases left unmatched: 4. CDR3 sequence (DNA): TGTGCCAGCAGTCGACAGGGGGTCGCAACTAATGAAAAACTGTTTTTT. It codes for CASSRQGVATNEKLFF.

The rearrangement joins TRBV19 to TRBJ2-7; TRBD2 matches at 7 bases. The J segment lost 6 bases and the V segment lost 6 bases, leaving 2 bases of the junction unmatched. The length of the CDR3 is 11 residues. The germline gives CDR1 LNHDA, CDR2 SQIVND (reference sequence). The DNA for the CDR3 is TGTGCCAGTAGCTGGACTAGCGAGCAGTACTTC. This sequence encodes CASSWTSEQYF.

The V call is TRBV25-1, the J call TRBJ2-2; 9 nucleotides match TRBD2. V shed 3 bases, J shed 6 bases, and the junction held 2 bases outside the gene matches. Germline V gene lookup returns CDR1 MGHDK and CDR2 SYGVNS. The CDR3 length is 14 residues. This CDR3 reads CASSEGLAAGELFF. The CDR3 nucleotides read TGTGCCAGCAGTGAGGGACTAGCCGCCGGGGAGCTGTTTTTT.

The rearrangement links TRBV4-3 to TRBJ2-7, with D uncertain. V gave up 4 bases and J gave up 0 bases, with 16 bases separating them. This CDR3 spans 16 amino acids. In germline, CDR1 is LGHNA, CDR2 YSLEER. The CDR3 region has the DNA TGCGCCAGCAGCCGATACTCGAGCGAAAGCTCCTACGAGCAGTACTTC. This gives the protein CASSRYSSESSYEQYF.

J is TRBJ2-1 and V is TRBV19, with 8 bases aligning to TRBD2. This CDR3 is built from 16 residues. The trim removed 6 bases at V and 5 bases at J, leaving 12 bases unmatched. Germline CDR1 is LNHDA and CDR2 is SQIVND (reference sequence). The CDR3 sequence: CASSSTRAGEDNEQFF. Written as DNA, the CDR3 is TGTGCCAGTAGCTCAACAAGAGCGGGAGAGGACAATGAGCAGTTCTTC.

This sequence joins TRBV6-5 and TRBJ1-2; D unclear. Germline V gene sequence: CDR1 MNHEY, CDR2 SVGAGI. CDR3 length: 15 residues. V was clipped by 2 bases and J by 3 bases, with 13 bases between them. The DNA for the CDR3 is TGTGCCAGCAGTTACGGGAGGGAACACTACTATGGCTACACCTTC. Protein product: CASSYGREHYYGYTF.

Here the CDR3 reads CASSLIPVDYGYTF. Written as DNA, the CDR3 is TGTGCCAGCAGCTTAATCCCGGTTGACTATGGCTACACCTTC. The chain recombines TRBV13 with TRBJ1-2; D not certain. Germline lookup yields CDR1 PRHDT and CDR2 FYEKMQ (reference sequence). The CDR3 extends over 14 amino acids. Trimming left V 2 bases short and J 3 bases short, with 10 bases between.

This chain connects TRBV6-5 to TRBJ2-5; D possibly corresponds to TRBD2 (7 bases). Germline V gives CDR1 MNHEY, CDR2 SVGAGI. V lost 5 bases, J lost 7 bases, and 20 bases lay in between. This CDR3 is built from 15 residues. The CDR3 DNA reads as TGTGCCAGCAGTCGTAAGGGGGTAGCGGGCGGGACCCAGTACTTC. Protein product: CASSRKGVAGGTQYF.

The CDR3 loop reads CASSRGGYTF. The CDR3 DNA reads as TGTGCCAGCTCCCGGGGTGGCTACACCTTC. The rearrangement uses TRBV28 and TRBJ1-2; D gene ambiguous. This CDR3 contains 10 residues. Germline CDR1 is MDHEN and CDR2 is SYDVKM. V dropped 8 bases and J dropped 7 bases, with 8 bases sitting between them.

The rearrangement joins TRBV6-5 to TRBJ2-1, with TRBD2 identical over 7 bases. J lost 6 bases, V lost 6 bases, and 5 bases had no gene match. The germline V gene has CDR1 MNHEY and CDR2 SVGAGI. The CDR3 is made up of 13 amino acids. The DNA for the CDR3 is TGTGCCAGCAGACCACGACTAGCCAATGAGCAGTTCTTC. Translating gives CASRPRLANEQFF.

This clone was observed once. This chain uses TRBV5-1 with TRBJ2-5; tentatively, D is TRBD1 (6 bases). From germline, CDR1 is SGHRS and CDR2 YFSETQ. The CDR3 is made up of 14 amino acids. Trimming stripped 3 bases from V and 6 bases from J, with 15 bases between. The CDR3 DNA follows: TGCGCCAGCAGCTCGGACAGTGTTATGAAGACCCAGTACTTC. Its translation: CASSSDSVMKTQYF.

The chain recombines TRBV5-4 with TRBJ2-1; the D gene is possibly TRBD2 (6 bases). V lost 4 bases and J 9 bases, leaving 17 bases between the germline ends. Germline V CDR1 and CDR2: SGHNT, YYREEE (reference sequence). There are 14 residues in the CDR3. CDR3 sequence: CASSLGPDGGEQFF. The CDR3 nucleotides read TGTGCCAGCAGCCTCGGTCCGGACGGGGGTGAGCAGTTCTTC.

The V call is TRBV5-6, the J call TRBJ2-2; 10 positions match TRBD2. The CDR3 is made up of 17 amino acids. Germline V gene data show CDR1 as SGHDT and CDR2 as YYEEEE. The V segment lost 3 bases and the J segment 2 bases; nucleotides outside the gene matches: 7. The CDR3 loop reads CASSSLGLAFNTGELFF. CDR3 sequence (DNA): TGTGCCAGCAGCTCGTTGGGACTAGCGTTCAACACCGGGGAGCTGTTTTTT. The whole variable domain, filled in from reference TRBV5-6 and TRBJ2-2, reads DAGVTQSPTHLIKTRGQQVTLRCSPKSGHDTVSWYQQALGQGPQFIFQYYEEEERQRGNFPDRFSGHQFPNYSSELNVNALLLGDSALYLCASSSLGLAFNTGELFFGEGSRLTVL.

V gene TRBV4-2 combines with J gene TRBJ1-1; unclear D gene. Germline V gene data show CDR1 as LGHNA and CDR2 as YNFKEQ. V gave up 3 bases and J gave up 3 bases, with 14 bases separating them. The length of the CDR3 is 15 residues. CDR3 DNA: TGTGCCAGCAGCCAGGTGGAGGAAGCACACACTGAAGCTTTCTTT. It translates to CASSQVEEAHTEAFF.

This clone showed up just a few times. The chain links TRBV9 to TRBJ1-1, with D tentatively TRBD1 (5 bases). There are 13 residues in the CDR3. CDR1 is SGDLS and CDR2 is YYNGEE in the germline V gene. Deletions cut 2 bases from V and 7 bases from J, with 12 bases between. The CDR3 nucleotides are TGTGCCAGCAGCGTGACAAAGCAGGGTGAAGCTTTCTTT. Translation gives CASSVTKQGEAFF.